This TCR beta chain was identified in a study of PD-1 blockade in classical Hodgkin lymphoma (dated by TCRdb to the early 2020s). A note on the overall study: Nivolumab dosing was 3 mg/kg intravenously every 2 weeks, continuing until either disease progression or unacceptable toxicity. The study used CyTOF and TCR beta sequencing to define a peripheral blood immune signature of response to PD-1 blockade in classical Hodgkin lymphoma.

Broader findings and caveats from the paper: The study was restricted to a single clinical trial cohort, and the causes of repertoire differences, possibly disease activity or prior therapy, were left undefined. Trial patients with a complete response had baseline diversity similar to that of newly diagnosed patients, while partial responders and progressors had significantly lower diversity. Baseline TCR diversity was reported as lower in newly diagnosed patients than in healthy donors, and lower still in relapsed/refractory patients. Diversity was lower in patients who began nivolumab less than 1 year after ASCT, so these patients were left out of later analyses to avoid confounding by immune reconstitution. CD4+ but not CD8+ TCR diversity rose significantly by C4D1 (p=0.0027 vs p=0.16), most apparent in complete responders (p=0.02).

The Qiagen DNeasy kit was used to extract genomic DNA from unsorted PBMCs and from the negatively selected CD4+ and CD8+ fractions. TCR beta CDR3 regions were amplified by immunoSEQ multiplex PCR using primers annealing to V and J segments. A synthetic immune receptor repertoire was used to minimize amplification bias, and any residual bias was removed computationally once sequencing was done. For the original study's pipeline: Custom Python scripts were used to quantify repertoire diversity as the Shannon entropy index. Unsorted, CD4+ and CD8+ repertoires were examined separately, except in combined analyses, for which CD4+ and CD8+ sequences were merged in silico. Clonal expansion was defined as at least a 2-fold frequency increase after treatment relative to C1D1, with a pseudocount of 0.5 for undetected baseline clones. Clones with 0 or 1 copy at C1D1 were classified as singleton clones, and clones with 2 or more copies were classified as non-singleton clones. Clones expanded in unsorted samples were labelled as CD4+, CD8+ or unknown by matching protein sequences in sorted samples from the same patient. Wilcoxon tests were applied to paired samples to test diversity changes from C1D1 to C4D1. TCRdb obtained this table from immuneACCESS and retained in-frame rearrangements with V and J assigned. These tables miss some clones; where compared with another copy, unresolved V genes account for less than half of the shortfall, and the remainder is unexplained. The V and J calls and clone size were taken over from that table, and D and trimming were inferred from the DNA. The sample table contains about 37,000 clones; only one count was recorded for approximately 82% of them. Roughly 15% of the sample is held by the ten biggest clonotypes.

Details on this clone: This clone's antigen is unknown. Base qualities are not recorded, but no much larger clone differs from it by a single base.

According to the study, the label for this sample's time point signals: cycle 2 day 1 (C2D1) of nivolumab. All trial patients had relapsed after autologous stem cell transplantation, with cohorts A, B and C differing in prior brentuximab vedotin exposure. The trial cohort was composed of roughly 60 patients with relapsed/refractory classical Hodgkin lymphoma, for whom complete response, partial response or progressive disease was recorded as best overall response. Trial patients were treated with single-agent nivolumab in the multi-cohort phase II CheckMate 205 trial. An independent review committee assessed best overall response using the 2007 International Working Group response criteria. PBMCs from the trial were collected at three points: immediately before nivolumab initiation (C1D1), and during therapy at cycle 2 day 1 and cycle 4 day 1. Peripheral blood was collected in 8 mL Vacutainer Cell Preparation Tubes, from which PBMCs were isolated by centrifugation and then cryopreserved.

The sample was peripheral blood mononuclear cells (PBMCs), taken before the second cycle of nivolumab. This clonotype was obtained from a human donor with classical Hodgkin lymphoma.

The nucleotides read TGCAGCGTTGAAGAATCCGGGCGGGAACAGTTCTTC. The resulting protein is CSVEESGREQFF. The chain joins TRBV29-1 to TRBJ2-1, with a weak D call of TRBD2 (6 bases match). Its CDR3 holds 12 amino acids, cysteine through phenylalanine. Of the read, only the CDR3 DNA is kept; its 36 bases are in frame from base 1. Reading the germline V gene gives CDR1 SQVTM and CDR2 ANQGSEA. V loses 0 bases, J loses 13 bases, and the germline ends lie 13 bases apart.